Shown below are 24 T cell receptor gamma chains from a single sample sequenced in a study of gammadelta T cells in human blood. TCRdb redid clone calling on the RT-PCR reads using CATT. Recorded for this sample: 82 gamma-chain clones. Sequenced material: non-Vgamma9Vdelta2 gamma-delta T cells from cord blood. Receptor source: a newborn.

In its sample, this clone is hyperexpanded. The rearrangement uses TRGV4 and TRGJ1 or TRGJ2. CDR1 and CDR2 (germline): EGSTGY, YDSYTSSV. The CDR3 spans 12 residues. V gave up 3 bases and J gave up 4 bases; unmatched junction bases: 3. The CDR3 loop is CATWDLYYKKLF. CDR3 in DNA: TGTGCCACCTGGGATTTATATTATAAGAAACTCTTT.

The rearrangement uses TRGV2 and TRGJP2. The V gene end was trimmed by 5 bases and the J gene end by 6 bases; junction bases not matched to a gene: 36. Germline V CDR1 and CDR2: EGSNGY, YDSYNSKV. The CDR3 is made up of 23 amino acids. The chain's CDR3 is CATWAPVVIGSRRPSGGDWIKTF. CDR3 nucleotide sequence: TGTGCCACCTGGGCCCCAGTAGTGATTGGATCAAGACGTCCCTCTGGGGGTGATTGGATCAAGACGTTT.

The genes are TRGV4 and TRGJP2. V lost 3 bases to trimming and J lost 8 bases; unmatched junction nucleotides: 6. Germline CDR1 is EGSTGY and CDR2 is YDSYTSSV. The CDR3 is made up of 13 amino acids. The CDR3 nucleotides read TGTGCCACCTGGGATAAGGGGGATTGGATCAAGACGTTT. It codes for CATWDKGDWIKTF.

As regards this clone: Just one base apart from a much larger clone, this may be a read error. The chain joins TRGV10 to TRGJ1 or TRGJ2. TRGV10 is identified as an open reading frame with a role that is uncertain. The length of the CDR3 is 11 residues. Here the CDR3 reads CAAWDYYKKIF. In DNA form, the CDR3 reads TGTGCTGCGTGGGATTATTATAAGAAAATCTTT.

As to this clone: A far bigger clonotype differs at one base, so this is likely a read error. The chain recombines TRGV9 with TRGJ1 or TRGJ2. CDR3 length: 14 residues. Germline V gives CDR1 GITISATS, CDR2 ISYDGTV (reference sequence). CDR3 nucleotides: TGTGCCTTGTGGGAGGTGCGGGATTATTATAAGAAACTCTTC. Translating it yields CALWEVRDYYKKLF.

This clone is labeled hyperexpanded. The rearrangement links TRGV3 to TRGJP1. This CDR3 spans 15 amino acids. Germline CDR1 is VTNTFY and CDR2 is YDVSTARD (reference sequence). Trimming cost V 0 bases and J 4 bases; bases outside gene matches: 5. The CDR3 is CATWDRQGTGWFKIF. CDR3 nucleotide sequence: TGTGCCACCTGGGACAGGCAGGGCACTGGTTGGTTCAAGATATTT.

About this clone: A much larger clone lies one base from this, so it may be a read error. The chain recombines TRGV4 with TRGJ1 or TRGJ2. The V gene's germline CDR1 is EGSTGY and CDR2 YDSYTSSV. The CDR3 is 12 residues long. After removal of 7 bases from V and 6 bases from J, the junction contained 9 bases not matched to a gene. Here the CDR3 DNA reads TGTGCCACCTGTGATTACTCTTATAAGAAACTCTTT. It codes for CATCDYSYKKLF.

This clone was seen a handful of times. The chain is built from TRGV9 and TRGJ1 or TRGJ2. CDR1 is GITISATS, CDR2 ISYDGTV, per germline (reference sequence). J was trimmed by 12 bases and V by 0 bases; bases with no gene match: 8. The CDR3 contains 12 residues. Here the CDR3 DNA reads TGTGCCTTGTGGGAGGTGCAGATATGGAAACTCTTT. It is translated as CALWEVQIWKLF.

As concerns this clone: It is likely a read error: a sequence one base away is far more abundant. The V call is TRGV4, the J call TRGJ1 or TRGJ2. The CDR3 length is 12 residues. The germline V gene encodes CDR1 EGSTGY and CDR2 YDSYTSSV. The CDR3 DNA reads as TGTGCCACCTGGGATTTATATTATAAGAAAATCTTT. Its protein product is CATWDLYYKKIF.

This clone is labeled large. The chain couples TRGV5 to TRGJ1 or TRGJ2. V gave up 0 bases and J gave up 0 bases; unmatched junction bases: 8. The CDR3 runs 16 residues. Germline-derived CDR1 and CDR2 are VINAFY and YDVSNSKD. CDR3 residues: CATWDRPPRNYYKKLF. In DNA form, the CDR3 reads TGTGCCACCTGGGACAGGCCGCCCCGGAATTATTATAAGAAACTCTTT.

As regards this clone: A much larger clone lies one base from this, so it may be a read error. This chain joins TRGV8 and TRGJP. The CDR3 spans 13 residues. The germline CDR1 and CDR2 sequences are VENAVY and YDSYNSRV. The CDR3, as DNA: TGTGCCACCTGGGAGTTGGGCAAAGAAATCAAGGTATTT. This gives the protein CATWELGKEIKVF.

As to this clone: This could be a read error, since a much larger clone is one nucleotide away. The chain recombines TRGV10 with TRGJ1 or TRGJ2. TRGV10 is designated an ORF whose function remains uncertain. The CDR3 is made up of 11 amino acids. DNA of the CDR3: TGTGCTGCGTGGGATTATTGTAAGAAACTCTTT. As protein: CAAWDYCKKLF.

With regard to this clone: A far larger clone is one nucleotide away, so this likely arose from a read error. The V and J genes are TRGV2 and TRGJ1 or TRGJ2. Per the germline V gene, CDR1 is EGSNGY and CDR2 is YDSYNSKV. There are 11 residues in the CDR3. CDR3 amino acids: CASWDSYKKLF. DNA for the CDR3: TGTGCCTCCTGGGACTCCTATAAGAAACTCTTT.

This clone is deemed hyperexpanded. The chain employs TRGV9 and TRGJ1 or TRGJ2. Germline V gives CDR1 GITISATS, CDR2 ISYDGTV (reference sequence). J lost 0 bases, V lost 0 bases, and 2 bases had no gene match. The length of the CDR3 is 14 residues. This chain's CDR3 is CALWEVLNYYKKLF. The CDR3 nucleotides are TGTGCCTTGTGGGAGGTGTTGAATTATTATAAGAAACTCTTT.

Note on this clone: A far bigger clonotype differs at one base, so this is likely a read error. The genes are TRGV9 and TRGJ1 or TRGJ2. Trimming took 0 bases from V and 2 from J; bases not matched to a gene: 4. The CDR3 is 14 residues long. The germline V gene encodes CDR1 GITISATS and CDR2 ISYDGTV (reference sequence). The CDR3 nucleotides read TGTGCCTTGTGGGAGGTGCCGGATTATTATAAGAAACTCTTT. It yields the protein CALWEVPDYYKKLF.

Remarks on this clone: A far larger clone differs by one base, so this is likely a read error. The chain couples TRGV5 to TRGJ1 or TRGJ2. This CDR3 is built from 13 residues. Germline CDR1 reads VINAFY; CDR2 reads YDVSNSKD. CDR3 in amino acids: CAIWDRRKYKKLF. The CDR3 DNA follows: TGTGCCATCTGGGACAGGCGGAAGTATAAGAAACTCTTT.

Points on this clone: A read error is the likely source, as a far larger clone sits one nucleotide away. The genes are TRGV2 and TRGJ1 or TRGJ2. The germline V gene has CDR1 EGSNGY and CDR2 YDSYNSKV. This CDR3 spans 11 amino acids. As DNA, the CDR3 is TGTGCCACCTGGGACTCCTATAAGAAAATCTTT. This sequence encodes CATWDSYKKIF.

This clone was detected only a few times. This sequence may be a read error, since a much larger clone differs from it by one base. The chain recombines TRGV9 with TRGJ1 or TRGJ2. CDR3 length: 10 amino acids. Germline V gene lookup returns CDR1 GITISATS and CDR2 ISYDGTV (reference sequence). The CDR3 sequence is CALWNYKKIF. CDR3 coding DNA: TGTGCCTTGTGGAACTATAAGAAAATCTTT.

Sample share makes this clone hyperexpanded. V and J are TRGV3 and TRGJP2. Germline V CDR1 and CDR2: VTNTFY, YDVSTARD (reference sequence). V dropped 3 bases and J dropped 4; count of bases not matched to a gene: 5. The CDR3 contains 14 residues. The CDR3 DNA reads as TGTGCCACCTGGGACGGTAATAGTGATTGGATCAAGACGTTT. As protein: CATWDGNSDWIKTF.

The V call is TRGV9, the J call TRGJ1 or TRGJ2. With 0 bases clipped from V and 1 base from J, the junction kept 6 bases outside the gene matches. The CDR3 has 15 amino acids. In germline, CDR1 is GITISATS, CDR2 ISYDGTV (reference sequence). CDR3 amino acids: CALWEVEPNYYKKLF. The CDR3 DNA reads TGTGCCTTGTGGGAGGTGGAACCTAATTATTATAAGAAACTCTTT.

A remark on this clone: Being one base from a much bigger clone, this may be a read error. The chain has TRGV8 and TRGJP. Germline CDR1 and CDR2: VENAVY and YDSYNSRV. The CDR3 totals 13 residues. The CDR3 sequence is CATRELGKKIKVF. Here the CDR3 DNA reads TGTGCCACCCGGGAGTTGGGCAAAAAAATCAAGGTATTT.

This clone was detected only a few times. This chain joins TRGV10 and TRGJP2. TRGV10 is an ORF for which the function is uncertain. The CDR3 is made up of 13 amino acids. Trimming removed 8 bases from V and 0 bases from J; junction bases left unmatched: 1. The CDR3 nucleotides are TGTGCTGCGTGGGATAGTAGTGATTGGATCAAGACGTTT. Residues: CAAWDSSDWIKTF.

As for this clone: A much larger clone sits a single nucleotide away, making a read error possible. The V gene is TRGV8, the J gene TRGJ1 or TRGJ2. Germline CDR1 is VENAVY and CDR2 is YDSYNSRV. CDR3 length: 13 residues. Here the CDR3 DNA reads TGTGCCACCTGGGATTATACTTATTATAAGAAAATCTTT. It codes for CATWDYTYYKKIF.

The genes are TRGV8 and TRGJ1 or TRGJ2. Trimming cost V 0 bases and J 10 bases; bases outside gene matches: 6. The CDR3 has 12 amino acids. Germline V CDR1 and CDR2: VENAVY, YDSYNSRV. The CDR3 region has the DNA TGTGCCACCTGGGATAGGAAGGAGAAGAAACTCTTT. Translated: CATWDRKEKKLF.